In this sample, the clone carrying this TCR beta chain turned up many times. TCRdb re-called the 5' RACE reads through MiXCR, storing one row per CDR3 protein. The table shows some 57,000 distinct CDR3 sequences, with 10% to 12% occurring only once. CDR1 and CDR2 (germline): LGHNA, YNFKEQ. The V and J ends lost 0 bases and 5 bases, in that order; junction bases with no gene match: 7. This CDR3 spans 16 amino acids. This sample was included in a study of early T cells in non-severe SARS-CoV-2 infection. Study overall: Sequencing was performed on bulk RNA from unsorted whole blood, leaving chains unpaired.

This rearrangement joins TRBV4-2 to TRBJ1-5; 7 bases map to TRBD1. What was sequenced was whole blood. The TCR comes from an adult who was a healthcare worker with PCR-confirmed SARS-CoV-2 infection or an uninfected control (not recorded which). As DNA, the CDR3 is TGTGCCAGCAGCCAAGAGGCGGGACAGACCCATCAGCCCCAGCATTTT. Translated, it gives CASSQEAGQTHQPQHF.